This is a list of T cell receptor beta chains from one sample in a study of T-cell reconstitution after alpha-beta-depleted transplantation in children. TCRdb reprocessed the PCR reads via MiXCR and lists one record per CDR3 protein. This sample has fewer than 550,000 distinct CDR3 sequences, with under 13% found just once. Sequenced here: PBMCs from the stem cell graft donor, sampled from the stem cell graft. These receptors came from a human donor who donated a stem cell graft to a child with acute myeloid leukemia. The CDR3 runs from the conserved cysteine through the conserved F or W. The D gene is left open where the match is weak. Expanded clones are given a class, and other clones once, few, many or no size at all.

j_gene | v_gene | d_gene | abundance | CDR3nt | CDR3aa
TRBJ2-7 | TRBV20-1 | TRBD2 | - | TGCAGTGCTAGGGGACTAGCGGGAGGCGAGCAGTACTTC | CSARGLAGGEQYF
TRBJ2-7 | TRBV27 | TRBD2 | few | TGTGCCAGCAGCCCTCTTCCGCGGGGGGCGGACGAGCAGTACTTC | CASSPLPRGADEQYF
TRBJ2-2 | TRBV2 | - | - | TGTGCCAGCACCGGGACGGGGAACACCGGGGAGCTGTTTTTT | CASTGTGNTGELFF
TRBJ1-1 | TRBV4-1 | - | - | TGCGCCAGCAGCCTCCCCGGGACGGTGATGAACACTGAAGCTTTCTTT | CASSLPGTVMNTEAFF
TRBJ2-5 | TRBV3-1 | - | few | TGTGCCAGCAGCCGCCCGGGACAACCACAAGAGACCCAGTACTTC | CASSRPGQPQETQYF
TRBJ2-7 | TRBV10-3 | - | many | TGTGCCATCAGTGCTGGACAGCTACCCTACGAGCAGTACTTC | CAISAGQLPYEQYF
TRBJ1-1 | TRBV5-6 | - | many | TGTGCCAGCAGCTTGTGGGGGCAGGGCACTGAAGCTTTCTTT | CASSLWGQGTEAFF
TRBJ1-6 | TRBV20-1 | - | few | TGCAGTGCTAGAATGTCGGGGTTCTCACCCCTCCACTTT | CSARMSGFSPLHF
TRBJ1-1 | TRBV29-1 | - | few | TGCAGCGTTGACAGATCTGAGGCTTTCTTT | CSVDRSEAFF
TRBJ2-1 | TRBV29-1 | - | many | TGCACCGGGTGGGACAATGAGCAGTTCTTC | CTGWDNEQFF
TRBJ2-2 | TRBV7-9 | TRBD2 | few | TGTTCCAGCAGCCGTTGGACTAGCGGGATCGGCGGGGAGCTGTTTTTT | CSSSRWTSGIGGELFF
TRBJ2-2 | TRBV7-9 | - | few | TGTGCCAGCAACCCAGTGGCGGTCTCGAACACCGGGGAGCTGTTTTTT | CASNPVAVSNTGELFF
TRBJ2-6 | TRBV19 | - | - | TGTGCCAGTAGGACAGGCCGATTCTCTGGGGCCAACGTCCTGACTTTC | CASRTGRFSGANVLTF
TRBJ2-1 | TRBV2 | TRBD2 | many | TGTGCCAGCAGTGGGGCTAGCGGGCTATCCTACAATGAGCAGTTCTTC | CASSGASGLSYNEQFF
TRBJ2-6 | TRBV4-1 | - | few | TGCGCCAGCAGCCAATCAGGGTTGGGGGCCAACGTCCTGACTTTC | CASSQSGLGANVLTF
TRBJ2-1 | TRBV6-2/TRBV6-3 | TRBD1 | - | TGTGCCAGCAGTTTCCCCGGGACAGGGGCCCCCGTATACAATGAGCAGTTCTTC | CASSFPGTGAPVYNEQFF
TRBJ1-1 | TRBV12-3/TRBV12-4 | - | many | TGTGCCAGCAGAGCGAGGGTCTTGGGCACTGAAGCTTTCTTT | CASRARVLGTEAFF
TRBJ2-3 | TRBV5-1 | TRBD2 | few | TGCGCCAGCAGCTTGGGGACTAGCGGGGTAGATACGCAGTATTTT | CASSLGTSGVDTQYF
TRBJ1-5 | TRBV7-8 | - | - | TGTGCCAGCAGCTTAGTTCGGACAGCGTCAGGGCCCCAGCATTTT | CASSLVRTASGPQHF
TRBJ2-7 | TRBV27 | - | - | TGTGCCAGCAGTTTATCCTGGCCGGACTCCTACGAGCAGTACTTC | CASSLSWPDSYEQYF
TRBJ1-1 | TRBV5-1 | TRBD1 | - | TGCGCCAGCAGCTTGGAGGGGACAGGGAAAGCTTTCTTT | CASSLEGTGKAFF
TRBJ2-3 | TRBV12-3/TRBV12-4 | TRBD2 | few | TGTGCCAGCAGTTTATCTAGCGGAAACACAGATACGCAGTATTTT | CASSLSSGNTDTQYF
TRBJ2-1 | TRBV7-8 | TRBD2 | - | TGTGCCAGCAGCGATAGCGGGAGGACCAACAATGAGCAGTTCTTC | CASSDSGRTNNEQFF
TRBJ2-5 | TRBV7-2 | TRBD2 | - | TGTGCCAGCAGAGGGGGGAGCGGGGGGGCCGGAGAGACCCAGTACTTC | CASRGGSGGAGETQYF
TRBJ2-5 | TRBV7-3 | - | - | TGTGCCAGCAGCCCGTCAAAAATGGAGACCCAGTACTTC | CASSPSKMETQYF
TRBJ2-5 | TRBV11-1 | TRBD1 | few | TGTGCCAGCAGCTCAGATTTTCTAGTCCCAGGGGGCCGAGAGACCCAGTACTTC | CASSSDFLVPGGRETQYF
TRBJ2-4 | TRBV25-1 | - | few | TGTGCCAGCACCGACATTGGCGGAAACATTCAGTACTTC | CASTDIGGNIQYF
TRBJ2-1 | TRBV20-1 | TRBD1 | many | TGCAGTGCCCGTCCCCTCTCAGGGGGCTCCCACAATGAGCAGTTCTTC | CSARPLSGGSHNEQFF
TRBJ1-5 | TRBV6-5 | - | - | TGTGCCAGCAACCGCGTGGGGGGAGGTGGTCAGCCCCAGCATTTT | CASNRVGGGGQPQHF